This T cell receptor beta chain originates from a study of T cell changes during pregnancy in multiple sclerosis. V shed 3 bases and J 2 bases; nucleotides not matched to a gene: 4. This CDR3 comprises 15 residues. CDR1 is MNHNS, CDR2 SASEGT, per germline. This clone is labeled medium-sized. Assay used: immunoSEQ multiplex PCR; TCRdb lists only in-frame clones, some missing. In the table there are 45,000 or so clones, 91% of which are singletons. The rearrangement joins TRBV6-1 to TRBJ2-1; 7 bases are a match to TRBD2. This receptor was taken from a female donor with multiple sclerosis, enrolled in a pregnancy study. The starting material was CD8+ T cells from peripheral blood mononuclear cells, obtained after pregnancy. CDR3 amino acids: CASSDGGDPYNEQFF. The CDR3 DNA sequence: TGTGCCAGCAGTGATGGGGGGGACCCCTACAATGAGCAGTTCTTC.